These 24 T cell receptor beta chains originate from one sample sequenced in a study of cytomegalovirus exposure and HLA in healthy donors. The PCR ran on 60 Vbeta and 13 Jbeta primers. Method: immunoSEQ multiplex PCR; TCRdb's copy keeps in-frame clones and lacks some. The sample holds roughly 120,000 clones; roughly two thirds are singletons and the top ten take under 9.5%. What was sequenced was PBMCs. Source of these receptors: a man aged 35 to 55 in good health and CMV-seronegative.

This clone was observed a few times. The chain employs TRBV27 and TRBJ1-1; possible D gene TRBD1, 5 bases. The germline CDR1 and CDR2 sequences are MNHEY and SMNVEV (reference sequence). The CDR3 sequence is 17 residues long. The V and J ends lost 0 bases and 0 bases respectively, with 14 bases between them. The CDR3 loop is CASSLSGGLRMNTEAFF. The DNA for the CDR3 is TGTGCCAGCAGTTTATCTGGGGGACTCAGGATGAACACTGAAGCTTTCTTT.

The J gene is TRBJ2-3, the V gene TRBV11-2; TRBD1 matches 9 bases. Per the germline V gene, CDR1 is SGHAT and CDR2 is FQNNGV. The CDR3 length is 17 residues. Trimming cost V 2 bases and J 7 bases; bases outside gene matches: 13. The CDR3 bases are TGTGCCAGCAGCTTACCGAACCGCGACAGGGGGGGGCATACGCAGTATTTT. It specifies CASSLPNRDRGGHTQYF.

The chain couples TRBV19 to TRBJ2-2, with D perhaps matching TRBD1 (6 bases). The germline V gene encodes CDR1 LNHDA and CDR2 SQIVND (reference sequence). The CDR3 contains 15 residues. Trimming took 3 bases from V and 1 from J, leaving 9 bases between them. CDR3 amino acids: CASSIAGVNTGELFF. CDR3 sequence (DNA): TGTGCCAGTAGTATTGCAGGGGTGAACACCGGGGAGCTGTTTTTT. The full variable domain, with the rest looked up from reference TRBV19 and TRBJ2-2, is DGGITQSPKYLFRKEGQNVTLSCEQNLNHDAMYWYRQDPGQGLRLIYYSQIVNDFQKGDIAEGYSVSREKKESFPLTVTSAQKNPTAFYLCASSIAGVNTGELFFGEGSRLTVL.

The chain uses TRBV27 and TRBJ1-2; 7 nucleotides line up with TRBD1. The CDR3 totals 14 residues. The germline CDR1 and CDR2 sequences are MNHEY and SMNVEV (reference sequence). With V trimmed by 6 bases and J by 8 bases, 12 bases remained unmatched. The CDR3 spells CASSRDSTGFGYTF. The CDR3, as DNA: TGTGCCAGCAGCCGAGACTCGACAGGGTTCGGCTACACCTTC.

This sequence joins TRBV7-3 and TRBJ2-7; perhaps TRBD1 as D (6 bases). The CDR3 runs to 14 residues. Trimming left V 3 bases short and J 4 bases short, with 13 bases between. CDR1 is SGHTA and CDR2 is FQGTGA in the germline V gene. CDR3 nucleotides: TGTGCCAGCAGCTTCTCCGGACAGCTATACGAGCAGTACTTC. Its protein product is CASSFSGQLYEQYF.

CDR3 region: CASSPSGEGANYGYTF. The DNA for the CDR3 is TGTGCCAGCTCACCCTCCGGGGAGGGGGCTAACTATGGCTACACCTTC. V gene TRBV18 combines with J gene TRBJ1-2; weak D call: TRBD1 (6 bases). CDR1 is KGHSH, CDR2 LQKENI, per germline. Trimming stripped 3 bases from V and 0 bases from J, with 14 bases between. The CDR3 is 16 residues long.

The chain recombines TRBV29-1 with TRBJ2-2; 7 positions agree with TRBD1. The CDR3 is 14 residues long. V shed 7 bases, J shed 6 bases, and the junction held 11 bases outside the gene matches. Germline CDR1 is SQVTM and CDR2 is ANQGSEA. Here the CDR3 reads CSARPTGKAGELFF. CDR3 coding DNA: TGCAGCGCCCGACCGACAGGGAAAGCCGGGGAGCTGTTTTTT.

V is TRBV5-6 and J is TRBJ1-2, with unresolved D. Between the trimmed V and J ends, which lost 0 bases and 4 bases, there was a span of 13 bases. CDR1 is SGHDT, CDR2 YYEEEE, per germline. The CDR3 sequence is 15 residues long. CDR3 nucleotides: TGTGCCAGCAGCTTGGGGGCAGCTCAACTCTATGGCTACACCTTC. Its protein is CASSLGAAQLYGYTF.

V usage is TRBV28 and J usage is TRBJ2-2; 7 bases match TRBD2. This CDR3 has 16 amino acids. Looked up from germline, CDR1 is MDHEN and CDR2 is SYDVKM. Germline trimming cut 6 bases from V and 2 bases from J; bases unmatched to any gene: 9. In DNA, the CDR3 is TGTGCCAGCAGGGGGATGGGCGGGGGAAACACCGGGGAGCTGTTTTTT. It yields the protein CASRGMGGGNTGELFF.

V and J are TRBV12-5 and TRBJ1-2; 10 nucleotides match TRBD1. J was trimmed by 4 bases and V by 3 bases; bases with no gene match: 2. Germline assignment: CDR1 LGHNT and CDR2 FRNRAP. CDR3 length equals 14 residues. The CDR3 is CASGFRQGAYGYTF. In DNA form, the CDR3 reads TGTGCTAGTGGTTTCCGACAGGGGGCCTATGGCTACACCTTC.

The chain combines TRBV11-2 with TRBJ1-2; 10 nucleotides line up with TRBD1. V lost 3 bases, J lost 4 bases, and 8 bases stayed unmatched. Germline V gene data show CDR1 as SGHAT and CDR2 as FQNNGV. CDR3 length: 16 residues. The CDR3 loop is CASSFRPGQGSYGYTF. CDR3 DNA sequence: TGTGCCAGCAGCTTCAGACCGGGACAGGGGAGCTATGGCTACACCTTC.

The sample holds many counts of this clone. The chain carries TRBV4-3 and TRBJ2-7, with a weak D call TRBD2 (6 bases). Trimming took off 3 bases at V and 7 bases at J, with 13 bases between the two ends. CDR3 size: 13 residues. Germline V gives CDR1 LGHNA, CDR2 YSLEER. CDR3: CASSQEGWEEQYF. In DNA, the CDR3 is TGCGCCAGCAGCCAGGAGGGATGGGAAGAGCAGTACTTC.

This chain uses TRBV19 with TRBJ1-4; 7 positions agree with TRBD1. Germline V gene sequence: CDR1 LNHDA, CDR2 SQIVND (reference sequence). The CDR3 consists of 14 residues. Trimming cost V 3 bases and J 5 bases; bases outside gene matches: 3. The CDR3 here is CASSMGQINEKLFF. CDR3 DNA: TGTGCCAGTAGTATGGGACAGATAAATGAAAAACTGTTTTTT. Based on the CDR3 plus reference TRBV19 and TRBJ1-4, the full variable domain is DGGITQSPKYLFRKEGQNVTLSCEQNLNHDAMYWYRQDPGQGLRLIYYSQIVNDFQKGDIAEGYSVSREKKESFPLTVTSAQKNPTAFYLCASSMGQINEKLFFGSGTQLSVL.

The chain combines TRBV27 with TRBJ2-1; TRBD1 matches 8 bases. Germline V gives CDR1 MNHEY, CDR2 SMNVEV (reference sequence). V shed 1 base, J shed 8 bases, and the junction held 4 bases outside the gene matches. This CDR3 has 14 amino acids. This CDR3 is CASSLFNRGYEQFF. The CDR3 nucleotides read TGTGCCAGCAGTTTATTCAACAGGGGGTATGAGCAGTTCTTC.

This rearrangement joins TRBV4-3 to TRBJ2-1, with TRBD2 matching 9 bases. The V and J ends lost 1 base and 0 bases, in that order; junction bases with no gene match: 7. Germline lookup yields CDR1 LGHNA and CDR2 YSLEER. CDR3 length equals 18 residues. CDR3 loop: CASSQAPSGVSSYNEQFF. The CDR3 bases are TGCGCCAGCAGCCAAGCCCCTAGCGGGGTGAGCTCCTACAATGAGCAGTTCTTC.

This clone was recorded only once. This sequence joins TRBV2 and TRBJ2-2; the match to TRBD2 covers 12 bases. The CDR3 spans 15 residues. J was trimmed by 5 bases and V by 6 bases; bases with no gene match: 4. Germline V gene sequence: CDR1 SNHLY, CDR2 FYNNEI. The CDR3: CASRTTSGGTGELFF. The DNA of the CDR3 is TGTGCCAGCAGGACGACTAGCGGGGGAACCGGGGAGCTGTTTTTT. Complete variable domain (other parts from reference TRBV2 and TRBJ2-2): EPEVTQTPSHQVTQMGQEVILRCVPISNHLYFYWYRQILGQKVEFLVSFYNNEISEKSEIFDDQFSVERPDGSNFTLKIRSTKLEDSAMYFCASRTTSGGTGELFFGEGSRLTVL.

The V gene is TRBV7-2, the J gene TRBJ2-2; TRBD2 might be the D (7 bases). This CDR3 has 14 residues. CDR1 is SGHTA, CDR2 FQGNSA, per germline. The V end was cut by 4 bases, the J end by 6 bases, with 12 bases between. This CDR3 is CASSWGGRAGELFF. The CDR3 nucleotides read TGTGCCAGCAGCTGGGGGGGCAGGGCCGGGGAGCTGTTTTTT.

The V gene is TRBV5-1, the J gene TRBJ2-7, with TRBD2 identical over 8 bases. This CDR3 comprises 15 residues. Trimming at V came to 5 bases and at J to 0 bases, leaving 7 bases not matched to a gene. Germline loops: CDR1 SGHRS, CDR2 YFSETQ. This chain's CDR3 is CASRALAGPSYEQYF. The CDR3, as DNA: TGCGCCAGCAGGGCCCTAGCGGGTCCCTCCTACGAGCAGTACTTC.

The chain joins TRBV7-2 to TRBJ1-3; D not resolved. CDR1 and CDR2 from the germline V gene are SGHTA and FQGNSA. Deletions cut 5 bases from V and 2 bases from J, with 10 bases between. The CDR3 loop spans 14 amino acids. The CDR3 loop is CASSPVETGNTIYF. CDR3 DNA sequence: TGTGCCAGCAGCCCCGTAGAAACTGGAAACACCATATATTTT.

The chain is built from TRBV28 and TRBJ1-2; possible D gene TRBD1, 6 bases. CDR3 length equals 14 residues. V was clipped by 6 bases and J by 3 bases, with 14 bases between them. The germline gives CDR1 MDHEN, CDR2 SYDVKM. The CDR3 loop reads CASSLGGHHYGYTF. In DNA form, the CDR3 reads TGTGCCAGCAGCCTCGGGGGGCACCACTATGGCTACACCTTC.

V is TRBV10-3 and J is TRBJ2-7; D perhaps matches TRBD1 (6 bases). CDR3 length: 13 amino acids. V was clipped by 6 bases and J by 3 bases, with 12 bases between them. The germline V gene has CDR1 ENHRY and CDR2 SYGVKD. CDR3 nucleotides: TGTGCCATCAGGGGGGACACCAGCTACGAGCAGTACTTC. Translation gives CAIRGDTSYEQYF.

The V gene is TRBV19, the J gene TRBJ2-2; no clear D gene. Germline assignment: CDR1 LNHDA and CDR2 SQIVND (reference sequence). V was clipped by 4 bases and J by 5 bases, with 8 bases between them. CDR3 length: 13 amino acids. The CDR3 DNA follows: TGTGCCAGTAGTACCGACTTAACCGGGGAGCTGTTTTTT. This gives the protein CASSTDLTGELFF.

The rearrangement uses TRBV5-1 and TRBJ2-2; the match to TRBD1 covers 10 bases. This CDR3 spans 16 amino acids. Germline lookup yields CDR1 SGHRS and CDR2 YFSETQ. Germline trimming cut 4 bases from V and 6 bases from J; bases unmatched to any gene: 9. This chain's CDR3 is CASSDTGTGAAGELFF. In nucleotides, the CDR3 is TGCGCCAGCAGCGATACCGGGACAGGGGCAGCCGGGGAGCTGTTTTTT.

Turning to this clone: Different DNA sequences within this sample yield the same CDR3. The genes are TRBV6-6 and TRBJ2-3; 9 bases map to TRBD1. Germline-derived CDR1 and CDR2 are MNHNY and SVGAGI (reference sequence). V lost 8 bases and J lost 2; bases outside the gene matches: 2. This CDR3 spans 13 amino acids. CDR3 residues: CASRDRVTDTQYF. The CDR3 DNA sequence: TGTGCCAGCCGGGACAGGGTCACAGATACGCAGTATTTT.